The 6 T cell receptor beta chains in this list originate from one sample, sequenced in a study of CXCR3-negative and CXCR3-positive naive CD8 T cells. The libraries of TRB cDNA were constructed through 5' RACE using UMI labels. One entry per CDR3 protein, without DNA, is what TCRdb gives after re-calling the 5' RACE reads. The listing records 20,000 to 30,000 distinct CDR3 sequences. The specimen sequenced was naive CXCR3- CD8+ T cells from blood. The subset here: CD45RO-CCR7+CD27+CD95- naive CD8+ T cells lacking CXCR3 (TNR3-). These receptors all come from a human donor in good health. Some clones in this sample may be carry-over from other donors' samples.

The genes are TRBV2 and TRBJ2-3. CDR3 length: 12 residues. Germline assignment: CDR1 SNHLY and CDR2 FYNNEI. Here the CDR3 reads CASSSSTDTQYF.

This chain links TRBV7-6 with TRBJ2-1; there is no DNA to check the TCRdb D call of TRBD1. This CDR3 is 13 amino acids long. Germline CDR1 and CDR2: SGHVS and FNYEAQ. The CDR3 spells CASSRDGYNEQFF.

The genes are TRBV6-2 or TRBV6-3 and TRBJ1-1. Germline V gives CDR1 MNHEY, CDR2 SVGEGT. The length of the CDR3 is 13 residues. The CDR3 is CASSSDRNTEAFF.

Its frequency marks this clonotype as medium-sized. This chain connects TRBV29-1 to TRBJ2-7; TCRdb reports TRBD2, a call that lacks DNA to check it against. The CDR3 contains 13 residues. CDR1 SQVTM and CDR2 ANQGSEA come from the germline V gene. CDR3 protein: CSVGTLSSYEQYF.

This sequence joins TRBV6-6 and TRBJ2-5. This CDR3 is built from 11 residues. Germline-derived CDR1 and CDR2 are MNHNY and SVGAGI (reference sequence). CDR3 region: CASSPQETQYF.

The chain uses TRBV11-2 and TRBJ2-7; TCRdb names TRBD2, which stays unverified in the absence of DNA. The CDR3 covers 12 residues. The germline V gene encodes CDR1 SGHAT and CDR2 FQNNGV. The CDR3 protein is CASSPGLADQYF.